The T cell receptor beta chain described here comes from a study of blood T cell repertoires in COVID-19. Generated by immunoSEQ multiplex PCR, the TCRdb table keeps only in-frame clones and is missing some. The sample records around 330,000 clones, 85% to 90% being singletons. Trimming took 2 bases from V and 3 from J, leaving 12 bases between them. CDR1 SGHTA and CDR2 FQGNSA come from the germline V gene. This CDR3 region has 15 residues. The J gene is TRBJ2-3, the V gene TRBV7-2; D is perhaps TRBD1 (6 bases). The source of this sequence is a woman between 50 and 59 years old with active or convalescent COVID-19. Source material: peripheral blood. CDR3 in amino acids: CASSLQGLVTDTQYF. The CDR3, as DNA: TGTGCCAGCAGCTTACAGGGGCTGGTGACAGATACGCAGTATTTT. The full variable domain, with the rest looked up from reference TRBV7-2 and TRBJ2-3, is GAGVSQSPSNKVTEKGKDVELRCDPISGHTALYWYRQSLGQGLEFLIYFQGNSAPDKSGLPSDRFSAERTGGSVSTLTIQRTQQEDSAVYLCASSLQGLVTDTQYFGPGTRLTVL.